The 29 T cell receptor beta chains below were found in one sample sequenced in a study of cytomegalovirus exposure and HLA in healthy donors. PCR employed 60 Vbeta and 13 Jbeta primers. The table came from immunoSEQ multiplex PCR; TCRdb's copy has only in-frame clones and leaves some out. Its table records approximately 52,000 clones. The sequencing sample was made of PBMCs. These receptors originate from a woman aged 55-69 years in good health and CMV-seropositive.

The chain combines TRBV14 with TRBJ1-2; 7 bases align to TRBD1. V was clipped by 3 bases and J by 7 bases; unmatched bases: 8. The CDR3 covers 14 residues. Germline CDR1 is SGHDN and CDR2 is FVKESK. The CDR3 here is CASSQERGLGGYTF. The DNA for the CDR3 is TGTGCCAGCAGCCAGGAGAGGGGGCTGGGTGGCTACACCTTC.

The chain combines TRBV15 with TRBJ1-4; TRBD1 matches at 7 bases. The germline V gene has CDR1 LNHNV and CDR2 YYDKDF (reference sequence). The CDR3 runs 14 residues. Unmatched junction bases numbered 6, after V lost 3 bases and J lost 8 bases. The CDR3 spells CATSSPGGSEKLFF. The DNA for the CDR3 is TGTGCCACCAGCAGCCCAGGGGGGAGCGAAAAACTGTTTTTT.

This chain links TRBV11-2 with TRBJ1-5, with D tentatively TRBD1 (5 bases). The CDR3 is 15 residues long. V lost 6 bases to trimming and J lost 7 bases, with 19 bases between them. From germline, CDR1 is SGHAT and CDR2 FQNNGV. CDR3 region: CASSPGTAAGQPQHF. The CDR3 DNA is TGTGCCAGCAGTCCCGGGACGGCGGCGGGGCAGCCCCAGCATTTT.

The CDR3 spells CASSLASSGQNHEQYF. The CDR3 bases are TGTGCCAGCAGCTTAGCCTCATCAGGGCAAAACCACGAGCAGTACTTC. V gene TRBV7-2 combines with J gene TRBJ2-7; D might be TRBD1 (5 bases). The CDR3 consists of 16 residues. Germline lookup yields CDR1 SGHTA and CDR2 FQGNSA. V was trimmed by 0 bases and J by 5 bases, leaving 17 bases between them.

CDR3: CASSAQLSGGALKAFF. CDR3 in DNA: TGTGCCAGCAGCGCCCAGCTCTCGGGGGGGGCGTTAAAAGCTTTCTTT. This chain joins TRBV11-2 and TRBJ1-1; possible D gene TRBD1, 6 bases. CDR3 length: 16 residues. Germline V gene lookup returns CDR1 SGHAT and CDR2 FQNNGV. Trimming took off 5 bases at V and 9 bases at J, with 25 bases between the two ends.

V usage is TRBV6-5 and J usage is TRBJ2-3; possible D gene TRBD2, 7 bases. V was cut by 8 bases and J by 3 bases, with 9 bases left in between. The CDR3 spans 12 residues. The germline CDR1 and CDR2 sequences are MNHEY and SVGAGI. The CDR3 bases are TGTGCCAGCGGGGGGGCGACAGATACGCAGTATTTT. Translation: CASGGATDTQYF.

The chain couples TRBV7-8 to TRBJ1-5; D is uncertain. CDR3 length: 14 residues. The V end lost 8 bases, the J end lost 0 bases, and 11 bases lay between the germline ends. CDR1 is SGHVS and CDR2 is FQNEAQ in the germline V gene. The CDR3 loop reads CASRDGNSNQPQHF. The CDR3, as DNA: TGTGCCAGCCGCGACGGGAATAGCAATCAGCCCCAGCATTTT.

This chain joins TRBV11-3 and TRBJ2-5; the match to TRBD2 covers 8 bases. The length of the CDR3 is 13 residues. Germline V gene sequence: CDR1 SGHNT, CDR2 YENEEA. V shed 5 bases and J 3 bases; nucleotides not matched to a gene: 2. The CDR3 DNA reads TGTGCCAGCAGCCAAGCGGGGGAAGAGACCCAGTACTTC. It specifies CASSQAGEETQYF.

This rearrangement joins TRBV19 to TRBJ2-1; a possible D gene is TRBD2 (7 bases). The germline CDR1 and CDR2 sequences are LNHDA and SQIVND (reference sequence). The CDR3 totals 15 residues. The germline V and J ends were trimmed by 4 bases and 7 bases, with 17 bases remaining between them. CDR3 DNA: TGTGCCAGTAGTAAGAAGGGGGGGGCTCGGAATGAGCAGTTCTTC. Translating it yields CASSKKGGARNEQFF. The entire variable domain, with the rest obtained from reference TRBV19 and TRBJ2-1, is as follows: DGGITQSPKYLFRKEGQNVTLSCEQNLNHDAMYWYRQDPGQGLRLIYYSQIVNDFQKGDIAEGYSVSREKKESFPLTVTSAQKNPTAFYLCASSKKGGARNEQFFGPGTRLTVL.

This chain uses TRBV4-3 with TRBJ1-1, with D unclear. Germline V gene lookup returns CDR1 LGHNA and CDR2 YSLEER. With 6 bases removed from V and 0 bases from J, the gap between germline ends came to 17 bases. This CDR3 is built from 16 residues. CDR3 DNA: TGCGCCAGCAGAAATCGCGGCCTCACTTTGAACACTGAAGCTTTCTTT. It codes for CASRNRGLTLNTEAFF.

This chain links TRBV27 with TRBJ1-2, with no clear D. This CDR3 region has 15 residues. Per germline, CDR1 MNHEY and CDR2 SMNVEV (reference sequence). V lost 5 bases and J 0 bases, leaving 13 bases between the germline ends. The CDR3 region is CASSPWRDSNYGYTF. In DNA form, the CDR3 reads TGTGCCAGCAGTCCATGGAGGGATTCTAACTATGGCTACACCTTC.

In the case of this clone: Since no conserved phenylalanine or tryptophan closes the CDR3, a read error is the likely cause. The rearrangement joins TRBV29-1 to TRBJ1-1; 7 bases align to TRBD1. V lost 6 bases to trimming and J lost 5 bases; unmatched junction nucleotides: 9. This CDR3 has 13 amino acids. CDR1 and CDR2 (germline): SQVTM, ANQGSEA. The CDR3 DNA reads as TGCAGCGTATCACAGGGGAAAGGGACTGAAGCTTTCCTT. It yields the protein CSVSQGKGTEAFL.

The chain has TRBV5-1 and TRBJ2-3, with D possibly being TRBD2 (7 bases). Germline values: CDR1 SGHRS, CDR2 YFSETQ. This CDR3 contains 15 residues. With 5 bases removed from V and 0 bases from J, the gap between germline ends came to 13 bases. The CDR3 here is CASRWAGASTDTQYF. The DNA of the CDR3 is TGCGCCAGCAGGTGGGCGGGGGCCAGCACAGATACGCAGTATTTT.

This sequence joins TRBV11-2 and TRBJ2-3; 11 bases are shared with TRBD2. The CDR3 covers 18 residues. Trimming at V came to 2 bases and at J to 2 bases, leaving 9 bases not matched to a gene. The germline V gene has CDR1 SGHAT and CDR2 FQNNGV. The CDR3 region is CASSLSSGGTGLTDTQYF. In DNA form, the CDR3 reads TGTGCCAGCAGCTTATCTAGCGGGGGGACGGGGCTCACAGATACGCAGTATTTT.

The V and J genes are TRBV5-1 and TRBJ2-1; the match to TRBD1 covers 8 bases. This CDR3 has 15 amino acids. The V gene's germline CDR1 is SGHRS and CDR2 YFSETQ. V lost 0 bases, J lost 10 bases, and 9 bases stayed unmatched. The CDR3 DNA reads as TGCGCCAGCAGCTTGGGGGGACAGGTCTTGACGGAGCAGTTCTTC. Protein sequence: CASSLGGQVLTEQFF.

V gene TRBV6-6 combines with J gene TRBJ2-5, with TRBD2 identical over 8 bases. This CDR3 is 16 amino acids long. V dropped 3 bases and J dropped 9; count of bases not matched to a gene: 15. Germline V gene sequence: CDR1 MNHNY, CDR2 SVGAGI (reference sequence). The CDR3, as DNA: TGTGCCAGCAGTTATAATAGCGGGGCAGGACCCACGGCCCAGTACTTC. This encodes CASSYNSGAGPTAQYF.

The chain is built from TRBV20-1 and TRBJ1-5; TRBD1 aligns across 7 bases. Germline CDR1 is DFQATT and CDR2 is SNEGSKA (reference sequence). The ends lost 2 bases at V and 11 bases at J; junction bases unmatched: 3. The CDR3 runs to 11 residues. CDR3 amino acids: CSARKTGAQHF. The DNA of the CDR3 is TGCAGTGCTAGAAAAACAGGGGCCCAGCATTTT.

The chain joins TRBV5-1 to TRBJ2-3; TRBD2 matches at 9 bases. The germline V gene encodes CDR1 SGHRS and CDR2 YFSETQ. The V segment lost 0 bases and the J segment 0 bases; nucleotides outside the gene matches: 5. CDR3 length: 17 amino acids. The CDR3 reads CASSLGASGTSTDTQYF. For the CDR3, the DNA is TGCGCCAGCAGCTTGGGCGCTAGCGGGACTAGCACAGATACGCAGTATTTT.

The chain recombines TRBV4-2 with TRBJ1-2, with TRBD1 matching over 9 bases. CDR1 and CDR2 (germline): LGHNA, YNFKEQ. Trimming cost V 0 bases and J 7 bases; bases outside gene matches: 9. CDR3 length: 16 residues. CDR3 region: CASSQDNTATGGGYTF. The DNA for the CDR3 is TGTGCCAGCAGCCAAGATAACACGGCGACAGGGGGTGGCTACACCTTC.

The gene calls are TRBV6-5 and TRBJ1-2; no definite D call. This CDR3 has 13 amino acids. V shed 7 bases and J shed 3 bases, with 12 bases lying between them. The germline V gene has CDR1 MNHEY and CDR2 SVGAGI. The CDR3 DNA is TGTGCCAGCAATGCGGCCGGGGACTATGGCTACACCTTC. This gives the protein CASNAAGDYGYTF.

The chain has TRBV6-1 and TRBJ1-1, with 10 bases identical to TRBD1. The ends lost 9 bases at V and 8 bases at J; junction bases unmatched: 9. Germline CDR1 MNHNS, CDR2 SASEGT. This CDR3 has 13 amino acids. The CDR3 loop is CASPERGQGEAFF. The CDR3 DNA is TGTGCCAGTCCTGAGAGGGGACAGGGGGAAGCTTTCTTT.

The chain has TRBV19 and TRBJ1-1; no clear D. From germline, CDR1 is LNHDA and CDR2 SQIVND (reference sequence). Trimming removed 0 bases at V and 3 bases at J, with 5 bases between. This CDR3 has 13 residues. CDR3 sequence (DNA): TGTGCCAGTAGTATAGAGGCGGACACTGAAGCTTTCTTT. Protein: CASSIEADTEAFF. Supplemented by reference TRBV19 and TRBJ1-1, the full variable domain reads DGGITQSPKYLFRKEGQNVTLSCEQNLNHDAMYWYRQDPGQGLRLIYYSQIVNDFQKGDIAEGYSVSREKKESFPLTVTSAQKNPTAFYLCASSIEADTEAFFGQGTRLTVV.

This chain connects TRBV2 to TRBJ2-5, with D hard to call. This CDR3 has 13 amino acids. Trimming left V 4 bases short and J 2 bases short, with 8 bases between. Germline assignment: CDR1 SNHLY and CDR2 FYNNEI. CDR3 residues: CASSAGEQETQYF. The CDR3 DNA reads as TGTGCCAGCAGTGCGGGTGAACAAGAGACCCAGTACTTC.

The chain is built from TRBV6-1 and TRBJ2-7, with TRBD1 matching over 7 bases. The CDR3 has 13 amino acids. The V gene's germline CDR1 is MNHNS and CDR2 SASEGT. Trimming removed 7 bases from V and 3 bases from J; junction bases left unmatched: 6. Here the CDR3 reads CASTWGQYYEQYF. In DNA form, the CDR3 reads TGTGCCAGCACCTGGGGACAGTACTACGAGCAGTACTTC.

The gene calls are TRBV18 and TRBJ2-5; 10 nucleotides agree with TRBD2. Germline V lookup: CDR1 KGHSH, CDR2 LQKENI. Unmatched junction bases numbered 5, after V lost 3 bases and J lost 1 base. The CDR3 consists of 16 residues. CDR3 sequence (DNA): TGTGCCAGCTCACCCTTAGCGGGGGGCCTCCAAGAGACCCAGTACTTC. Its translation is CASSPLAGGLQETQYF.

The chain combines TRBV5-6 with TRBJ2-2; D ambiguous. Per the germline V gene, CDR1 is SGHDT and CDR2 is YYEEEE. CDR3 length: 15 amino acids. The ends were cut back, 0 bases at V and 1 base at J, with 7 bases in the middle. CDR3 in amino acids: CASSLGQVNTGELFF. CDR3 DNA sequence: TGTGCCAGCAGCTTGGGGCAGGTGAACACCGGGGAGCTGTTTTTT.

CDR3 DNA: TGTGCCAGCTCACCAGCCTATATCACAGATACGCAGTATTTT. It is translated as CASSPAYITDTQYF. This sequence joins TRBV18 and TRBJ2-3; D remains unclear. CDR3 length: 14 amino acids. V was cut by 2 bases and J by 2 bases, with 8 bases left in between. The germline CDR1 and CDR2 sequences are KGHSH and LQKENI.

The chain has TRBV4-1 and TRBJ2-1; 11 nucleotides match TRBD2. CDR3 length equals 18 residues. Per the germline V gene, CDR1 is MGHRA and CDR2 is YSYEKL. Unmatched junction bases numbered 10, after V lost 4 bases and J lost 2 bases. The CDR3 DNA is TGCGCCAGCAGCCCTCTGCCGACTAGCGGGGTGACCTACAATGAGCAGTTCTTC. Residues: CASSPLPTSGVTYNEQFF.

The genes are TRBV6-5 and TRBJ1-1; D unclear. The CDR3 sequence is 15 residues long. Looked up from germline, CDR1 is MNHEY and CDR2 is SVGAGI. V was shortened by 6 bases and J by 7 bases, with 21 bases between the two germline ends. Here the CDR3 reads CASRSGWPRQVEAFF. The CDR3 region has the DNA TGTGCCAGCAGGTCGGGATGGCCGCGGCAGGTTGAAGCTTTCTTT.